This TCR beta chain was captured by sequencing in a study of T-cell reconstitution after alpha-beta-depleted transplantation in children. General study findings and limits: The origin of high day-60 TCRbeta diversity in some patients lay in surviving recipient T cells and thymic progenitors.

CDR3 length: 13 amino acids. Germline CDR1 reads SGHVS; CDR2 reads FNYEAQ. The V gene lost 0 bases and the J gene lost 5 bases, with 6 bases spanning the gap. This sample's TCRbeta library carried unique molecular identifier barcodes. In TCRdb, the PCR reads were re-called with MiXCR into one record per CDR3 protein. The sample has roughly 120,000 distinct CDR3 sequences, more than 20% seen once. Many counts were recorded for this clonotype. The antigen remains unidentified. V is TRBV7-6 and J is TRBJ2-3; D is unresolved. The clonotype originates from a male patient aged 2-10 years who had a stem cell transplant for chronic granulomatous disease, so the T cells may come from the graft donor. The sample in question was PBMCs, mostly from graft donor cells, obtained 180 days after TCRalphabeta/CD19-depleted stem cell transplant. The CDR3 DNA sequence: TGTGCCAGCAGCTTAGCCATGGGAGATACGCAGTATTTT. It yields the protein CASSLAMGDTQYF.